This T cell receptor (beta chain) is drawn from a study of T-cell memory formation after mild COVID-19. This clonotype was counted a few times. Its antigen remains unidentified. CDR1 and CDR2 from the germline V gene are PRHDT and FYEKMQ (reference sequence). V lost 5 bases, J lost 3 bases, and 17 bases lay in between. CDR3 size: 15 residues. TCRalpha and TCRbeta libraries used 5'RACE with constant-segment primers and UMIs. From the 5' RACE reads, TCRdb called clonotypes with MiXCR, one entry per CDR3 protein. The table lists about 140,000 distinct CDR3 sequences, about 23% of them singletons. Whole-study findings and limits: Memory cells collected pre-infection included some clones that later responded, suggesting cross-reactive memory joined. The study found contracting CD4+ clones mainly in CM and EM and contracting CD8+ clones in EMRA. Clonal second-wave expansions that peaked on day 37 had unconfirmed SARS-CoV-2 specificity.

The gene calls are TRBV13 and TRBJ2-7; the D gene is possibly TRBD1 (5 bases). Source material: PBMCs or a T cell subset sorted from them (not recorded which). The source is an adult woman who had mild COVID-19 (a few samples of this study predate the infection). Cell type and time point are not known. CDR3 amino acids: CASSGNPTVDYEQYF. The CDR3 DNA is TGTGCCAGCAGCGGGAACCCGACAGTGGACTACGAGCAGTACTTC. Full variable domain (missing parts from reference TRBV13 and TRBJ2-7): AAGVIQSPRHLIKEKRETATLKCYPIPRHDTVYWYQQGPGQDPQFLISFYEKMQSDKGSIPDRFSAQQFSDYHSELNMSSLELGDSALYFCASSGNPTVDYEQYFGPGTRLTVT.